This T cell receptor (beta chain) was sequenced for a study of brain T cells in children with intractable seizures. General study points: Absence of clones before surgery may stem from lower sequencing depth. Viral specificity was inferred only from CDR3 similarity; HCMV serostatus was unknown.

Profiled with immunoSEQ multiplex PCR; TCRdb holds only in-frame clones, not every one. The table lists 80,000 or so clones, around 91% of them singletons, with around 22% in the top ten. The CDR3 is 15 residues long. In germline, CDR1 is MNHEY, CDR2 SMNVEV (reference sequence). V gave up 2 bases and J gave up 4 bases; unmatched junction bases: 4. Only cases whose brain tissue showed the highest T cell transcript signatures were sequenced. At least one anti-epileptic drug was given before surgery. This clone is labeled as hyperexpanded. What it binds is not known. This chain connects TRBV27 to TRBJ1-2, with TRBD1 identical over 10 bases. The source was peripheral blood, collected at surgery. The TCR originated in a girl aged 2-10 years with Rasmussen encephalitis and intractable seizures. CDR3 DNA sequence: TGTGCCAGCAGTTTAAGGGACAGGGGTCCCTATGGCTACACCTTC. This codes for CASSLRDRGPYGYTF.